This T cell receptor (beta chain) was sequenced in a study of Ad26.COV2.S vaccination and SARS-CoV-2 variants. Whole-study findings and limits: The study found similar non-spike TCR breadth in vaccine and placebo recipients. TCR breadth and depth analyses may have underestimated total T cell responses. Marked by substantial breadth, spike-specific CD8+ and CD4+ T cell responses were reportedly seen after vaccination. Spike-specific TCR breadth ran higher among vaccine recipients than placebo recipients.

Clones were read by immunoSEQ multiplex PCR, and TCRdb kept only the in-frame ones, dropping some. Here the sample spans roughly 100,000 clones, about three quarters being singletons. Germline V gene lookup returns CDR1 SGHRS and CDR2 YFSETQ. V was clipped by 6 bases and J by 3 bases, with 13 bases between them. The CDR3 contains 13 residues. To note about this clone: The target antigen is unknown.

The receptor comes from a human donor who had recovered from COVID-19. Specimen: peripheral blood, collected after recovery from COVID-19. The V gene is TRBV5-1, the J gene TRBJ2-7, with a tentative D call TRBD1 (6 bases). The CDR3: CASTQGSLYEQYF. The CDR3 DNA sequence: TGCGCCAGCACTCAGGGGTCCCTCTACGAGCAGTACTTC.